This T cell receptor (beta chain) is drawn from a study of blood T cell repertoires in COVID-19. Whole-study context: Samples representing acute and convalescent COVID-19 were sourced from the United States, Italy and Spain. The cDNA or gDNA used as material had been derived from T cells, B-cell-depleted T cells, or PBMCs.

Enrollment of patients from Seattle took place during active infection, with longitudinal follow-up. Methods used by the authors: For nucleated cells, counts were estimated from reference gene primer amplification. Only in-frame clones appear in the TCRdb table, and some are missing; sequencing was by immunoSEQ multiplex PCR. V and J calls and clone size are as listed in that table; D and trimming were resolved from the DNA. The sample includes some 370,000 clones, approximately 89% of them seen just once. The CDR3 runs to 18 residues. Per germline, CDR1 SGHRS and CDR2 YFSETQ. J lost 4 bases, V lost 4 bases, and 12 bases had no gene match.

This sequence joins TRBV5-1 and TRBJ2-5, with 14 nucleotides matching TRBD2. The TCR was taken from a woman in her twenties or thirties with COVID-19, enrolled during active disease. Sequenced material: peripheral blood. CDR3 protein: CASSPPTSGRGSGETQYF. CDR3 coding DNA: TGCGCCAGCAGCCCGCCGACTAGCGGGAGGGGCTCTGGAGAGACCCAGTACTTC.